The 2 T cell receptor beta chains below all came from one sample that was sequenced in a study of T cell repertoires in cytomegalovirus infection. A single record per CDR3 protein comes from TCRdb applying MiXCR to the reads. The data contain about 250,000 distinct CDR3 sequences, 9% to 15% of them singletons. The sample taken for sequencing was PBMCs. These receptors all stem from a human donor in good health (CMV status not recorded). Some clones in this sample may be carry-over from other donors' samples.

The sample holds many counts of this clonotype. This sequence joins TRBV7-2 and TRBJ1-2, with unresolved D. Looked up from germline, CDR1 is SGHTA and CDR2 is FQGNSA. The CDR3 runs 14 residues. V lost 1 base and J lost 8, with 14 bases in between. The CDR3 loop is CASSLGPDPLGYTF. The CDR3, as DNA: TGTGCCAGCAGCTTAGGCCCAGACCCCCTCGGCTACACCTTC.

This clonotype was seen ten or more times. This chain joins TRBV7-2 and TRBJ2-7; D unresolved. This CDR3 contains 15 residues. V was cut by 5 bases and J by 4 bases, with 18 bases left in between. The germline gives CDR1 SGHTA, CDR2 FQGNSA. The CDR3 spells CASSRGGLSPYEQYF. In nucleotides, the CDR3 is TGTGCCAGCAGCCGTGGTGGGCTATCCCCTTACGAGCAGTACTTC.